This TCR beta chain appears in the sequencing data of a study of blood T cells in healthy people across ages. Broader study findings: More naive CD4+ cells and higher diversity were found in long-lived than in aged donors.

Only a few counts were recorded for this clonotype. The antigen remains undetermined. Combining a sample-barcoded 5' primer with a J-beta primer mix, a second PCR ran for about 6 to 11 cycles. TCRdb processed the 5' RACE reads anew with MiXCR; each CDR3 protein has one entry. The sample yields roughly 1.6 million distinct CDR3 sequences, about 31% seen once. The V segment lost 4 bases and the J segment 1 base; nucleotides outside the gene matches: 7. CDR1 and CDR2 from the germline V gene are SGHDT and YYEEEE. The CDR3 extends over 16 amino acids. The TCR sequence derives from a woman under 40 in good health. The V and J genes are TRBV5-6 and TRBJ2-7; 11 positions match TRBD2. The sample consisted of blood. CDR3 residues: CASSDSGLAGSYEQYF. Here the CDR3 DNA reads TGTGCCAGCAGCGACTCTGGACTAGCGGGTTCCTACGAGCAGTACTTC.